Described below is a single T cell receptor (beta chain) sequence and its context. Its binding antigen is unknown. Qualities for individual bases were not recorded, and no much larger clone is one base off. Trimming costs V 0 bases and J 5 bases, and their ends lie 14 bases apart. Looking up the germline V gene yields CDR1 SGHRS and CDR2 YFSETQ. The cysteine opens and the phenylalanine closes a CDR3 of 15 amino acids. The read is trimmed to its CDR3 DNA, 45 bases read in frame from base 1. Enrolling through a virtual design, the prospective study's participants ranged in age from roughly 18 to 89 years and lived across around 25 United States geographic areas. Cohort assignment in the prospective study relied on participant-reported clinical history from a screening survey and a study questionnaire. Recovered participants in ImmuneRACE Cohort 3 were defined by two consecutive negative NP/OP PCR tests, clearance by a healthcare professional, or resolution of symptoms. Each participant in the prospective study had whole blood, serum and a nasopharyngeal or oropharyngeal swab collected by mobile phlebotomists. Additional blood draws and questionnaires over an approximately two-month period could optionally be provided by prospective study participants. Before DNA extraction, prospective study blood samples were shipped either frozen or at room temperature.

This entry comes from a study of blood T cell repertoires in COVID-19 (dated by TCRdb to about 2020). Study-wide context: Samples from collaborators originated in the United States, Italy and Spain and spanned both the acute and convalescent phases of COVID-19. The prospective study material was composed of cDNA or gDNA derived from T cells, B-cell-depleted T cells, or PBMCs. The dataset comprised deeply sampled blood TCRbeta repertoires from subjects exposed to, actively infected with, or recovered from COVID-19. The repertoires were released in a freely available public database meant as a resource for research on the immune response to SARS-CoV-2. Samples came from the ongoing ImmuneRACE study (first 160 participants) plus 1,254 subjects from 6 global collaborators. Nearly every sample came with metadata listing a de-identified subject ID, COVID-19 status, age in years and sex. Where available, HLA class I and class II types were taken from metadata supplied by the sample provider and were not determined by assay-based typing. Points the paper makes about the study in general: Clinical and demographic metadata were provided uncurated, with the amount varying by source and participant.

TCRbeta CDR3 regions were amplified from genomic DNA using the immunoSEQ Assay, a bias-controlled multiplex PCR. For the original study's pipeline: Within the assay, amplification of reference gene primers was used to estimate how many nucleated cells each sample contained. Sequence reads were collapsed and filtered to measure the absolute abundance of every unique TCRbeta CDR3 rearrangement. For each sample, productive Simpson clonality was calculated as the square root of Simpson's diversity index across productive rearrangements. TCRdb provides this immuneACCESS table in a form limited to in-frame rearrangements. Some clones are lacking; in checked studies, under half of them reflect an unresolved V gene, and why the rest are absent is not known. V and J calls and clone size come straight from that table; D and trimming were deduced from the DNA. This sample holds 150,000 to 200,000 clones; around 89% were observed only once. Over 7% of the sample goes to the ten largest clones.

The sample taken for sequencing was PBMCs or T cells enriched from blood (not recorded which). The clonotype was recovered from a woman aged 18-29 years who had recovered from COVID-19. Here the chain combines TRBV5-1 and TRBJ2-5; TRBD2 is perhaps the D gene, given 5 matching bases. The DNA sequence is as follows: TGCGCCAGCAGCTTGGTCGCGGGTTTGTCGGAGACCCAGTACTTC. The encoded protein is CASSLVAGLSETQYF. The CDR3, completed at both ends by the reference TRBV5-1 and TRBJ2-5 genes, gives the full variable domain KAGVTQTPRYLIKTRGQQVTLSCSPISGHRSVSWYQQTPGQGLQFLFEYFSETQRNKGNFPGRFSGRQFSNSRSEMNVSTLELGDSALYLCASSLVAGLSETQYFGPGTRLLVL.